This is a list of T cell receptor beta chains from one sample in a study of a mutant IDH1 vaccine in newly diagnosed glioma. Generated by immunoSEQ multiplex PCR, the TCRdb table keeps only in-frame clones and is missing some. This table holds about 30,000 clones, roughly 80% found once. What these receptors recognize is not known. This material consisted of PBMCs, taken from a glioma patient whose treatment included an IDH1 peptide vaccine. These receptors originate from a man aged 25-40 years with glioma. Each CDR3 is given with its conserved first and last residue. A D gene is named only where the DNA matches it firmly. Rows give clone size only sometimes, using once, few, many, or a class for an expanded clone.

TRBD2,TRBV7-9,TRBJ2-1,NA,TGTGCCAGCAGTCAGACTAGCGGGAGGGCCTACAATGAGCAGTTCTTC,CASSQTSGRAYNEQFF
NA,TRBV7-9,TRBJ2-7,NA,TGTGCCAGCACGATTACAGGAAGGCAGGGCGACTATGGCGAGCAGTACTTC,CASTITGRQGDYGEQYF
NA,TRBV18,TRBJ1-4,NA,TGTGCCAGCTCACCACCGATGCGGCAGGTGATTAATGAAAAACTGTTTTTT,CASSPPMRQVINEKLFF
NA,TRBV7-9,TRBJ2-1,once,TGTGCCAGCAGCTTAATGGGGTTTCAGGCGGGACGGGTTGAGCAGTTCTTC,CASSLMGFQAGRVEQFF
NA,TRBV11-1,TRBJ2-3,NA,TGTGCCAGCAGGGAGACTACAGATACGCAGTATTTT,CASRETTDTQYF
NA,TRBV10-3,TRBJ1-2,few,TGTGCCATCAGACCTCCCGACGGAGACAACTATGGCTACACCTTC,CAIRPPDGDNYGYTF
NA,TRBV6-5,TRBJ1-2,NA,TGTGCCAGCAGTTACTCACGGAGCCCCCCCAGTGGCTACACCTTC,CASSYSRSPPSGYTF
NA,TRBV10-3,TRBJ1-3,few,TGTGCCATCAGTAACTACCTTGGAAACACCATATATTTT,CAISNYLGNTIYF
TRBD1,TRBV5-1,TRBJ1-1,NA,TGCGCCAGCAGCTTAGGGGGCATATTGAACACTGAAGCTTTCTTT,CASSLGGILNTEAFF
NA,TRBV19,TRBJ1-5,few,TGTGCCAGTAGTATGGAACAGGGAGGAGGTCAGCCCCAGCATTTT,CASSMEQGGGQPQHF
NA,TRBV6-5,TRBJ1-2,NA,TGTGCCAGCAGTCCTAGGGGTAACTATGGCTACACCTTC,CASSPRGNYGYTF
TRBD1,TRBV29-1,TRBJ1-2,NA,TGCAGCGTCGCCGACAGGGAGGGATGGGGCTACACCTTC,CSVADREGWGYTF